This is a list of T cell receptor beta chains from one sample in a study of response to subunit inactivated influenza vaccine. TCRdb fed the RT-PCR reads into MiXCR, producing one record per CDR3 protein. The sample shows hundreds of thousands of distinct CDR3 sequences, approximately 10% of them seen only once. These sequences were also reported in another study, on T cells expressing NK-cell markers.

The sample here was PBMCs from blood, taken on the day of vaccination. The receptors here all came from a man in his fifties who received an inactivated influenza vaccine. Both conserved end residues are part of each CDR3. D genes are given only for firm matches. The listing skips clone size in some rows; elsewhere it reads once, few, many or a size class.

j_call: TRBJ2-1; v_call: TRBV4-2; clone_size: many; d_call: -; cdr3_nt: TGTGCCAGCAGCCAATTCGGCGGGACGACCTACAATGAGCAGTTCTTC; cdr3_aa: CASSQFGGTTYNEQFF
j_call: TRBJ2-1; v_call: TRBV12-3/TRBV12-4; clone_size: many; d_call: -; cdr3_nt: TGTGCCAGCAGTTTAGCGCTAGAGCAGTTCTTC; cdr3_aa: CASSLALEQFF
j_call: TRBJ2-1; v_call: TRBV11-2; clone_size: few; d_call: -; cdr3_nt: TGTGCCAGCAGCACCCTACAGGGCGATGAGCAGTTCTTC; cdr3_aa: CASSTLQGDEQFF
j_call: TRBJ1-2; v_call: TRBV7-2; clone_size: few; d_call: -; cdr3_nt: TGTGCCAGCAGCCCAGACAGGTTTCGTGGCTACACCTTC; cdr3_aa: CASSPDRFRGYTF
j_call: TRBJ2-3; v_call: TRBV5-1; clone_size: few; d_call: -; cdr3_nt: TGCGCCAGCAGGTGGAGTGGGGCTGCAGATACGCAGTATTTT; cdr3_aa: CASRWSGAADTQYF
j_call: TRBJ1-4; v_call: TRBV6-5; clone_size: -; d_call: -; cdr3_nt: TGTGCCAGCGGCCGGGGGGGGAAACTGTTTTTT; cdr3_aa: CASGRGGKLFF
j_call: TRBJ2-1; v_call: TRBV9; clone_size: -; d_call: TRBD1; cdr3_nt: TGTGCCAGCAGCGACCTCGGGACAGCATCTAATGAGCAGTTCTTC; cdr3_aa: CASSDLGTASNEQFF
j_call: TRBJ2-2; v_call: TRBV5-1; clone_size: many; d_call: TRBD1; cdr3_nt: TGCGCCAGCAGCCCCGGTGGGACAGGGAACACCGGGGAGCTGTTTTTT; cdr3_aa: CASSPGGTGNTGELFF
j_call: TRBJ2-7; v_call: TRBV29-1; clone_size: -; d_call: TRBD1; cdr3_nt: TGCAGCGTAAGACAGGGGGGCACCTACGAGCAGTACTTC; cdr3_aa: CSVRQGGTYEQYF
j_call: TRBJ2-4; v_call: TRBV4-3; clone_size: few; d_call: -; cdr3_nt: TGCGCCAGCAGCCCCTCAATCCTGGAACACATTCAGTACTTC; cdr3_aa: CASSPSILEHIQYF